The next 18 T cell receptor beta chains were all read from a single sample in a study of shared clonotypes between healthy human individuals. Clones were sequenced by immunoSEQ multiplex PCR, and TCRdb holds only the in-frame ones, with some missing. The sample contains more than 1 million clones, approximately 80% of which appear only once. The source material was memory CD4+ T cells from PBMCs. Subset given: CD45RA-negative fraction. Every receptor here comes from a man aged 18-30 years in good health. Some clones in this sample may be carry-over from other donors' samples.

The chain combines TRBV14 with TRBJ2-5; D gene ambiguous. CDR3 size: 17 residues. From germline, CDR1 is SGHDN and CDR2 FVKESK. The ends were cut back, 0 bases at V and 4 bases at J, with 18 bases in the middle. CDR3 sequence (DNA): TGTGCCAGCAGCCAAGAGCGGTTATTAGGGTACCTAGAGACCCAGTACTTC. It is translated as CASSQERLLGYLETQYF.

This rearrangement joins TRBV11-1 to TRBJ1-1; 8 positions match TRBD1. The CDR3 extends over 14 amino acids. Germline CDR1 SGHAT, CDR2 FQDESV (reference sequence). The J segment lost 5 bases and the V segment lost 2 bases, leaving 4 bases of the junction unmatched. CDR3 in DNA: TGTGCCAGCAGCTTACAGGGGGCGCGAACTGAAGCTTTCTTT. This codes for CASSLQGARTEAFF.

The rearrangement links TRBV19 to TRBJ2-5, with TRBD2 matching 11 bases. This CDR3 comprises 15 residues. Trimming cost V 7 bases and J 4 bases; bases outside gene matches: 8. Per the germline V gene, CDR1 is LNHDA and CDR2 is SQIVND (reference sequence). The CDR3 region is CASNLGGLAGETQYF. For the CDR3, the DNA is TGTGCCAGTAACTTAGGTGGACTAGCGGGAGAGACCCAGTACTTC.

This chain links TRBV11-1 with TRBJ1-1; tentative D call: TRBD1 (5 bases). Germline CDR1 and CDR2: SGHAT and FQDESV (reference sequence). The V end was cut by 7 bases, the J end by 4 bases, with 13 bases between. The CDR3 has 13 amino acids. Written as DNA, the CDR3 is TGTGCCAGCACCGCCTGGGGGGGCACTGAAGCTTTCTTT. Translated, it gives CASTAWGGTEAFF.

The J gene is TRBJ2-5, the V gene TRBV11-2; D is unresolved. Trimming took 4 bases from V and 5 from J, leaving 11 bases between them. CDR3 length: 13 residues. Germline assignment: CDR1 SGHAT and CDR2 FQNNGV. The CDR3 DNA sequence: TGTGCCAGCAGCTCCTTCGGTAGGGAGACCCAGTACTTC. As protein: CASSSFGRETQYF.

This chain uses TRBV28 with TRBJ1-6; D unresolved. V lost 8 bases and J lost 7, with 9 bases in between. Looked up from germline, CDR1 is MDHEN and CDR2 is SYDVKM. The CDR3 sequence is 12 residues long. CDR3 in DNA: TGTGCCAGCCGACGGCTGAATTCACCCCTCCACTTT. It translates to CASRRLNSPLHF.

This sequence joins TRBV4-1 and TRBJ1-4; TRBD1 might be the D (5 bases). From germline, CDR1 is MGHRA and CDR2 YSYEKL. This CDR3 has 14 residues. Trimming removed 4 bases at V and 7 bases at J, with 13 bases between. DNA for the CDR3: TGCGCCAGCAGCCTTGGGGGGAAGGTTGAAAAACTGTTTTTT. It yields the protein CASSLGGKVEKLFF.

This clone was seen a handful of times. The V call is TRBV14, the J call TRBJ2-7; D not resolved. V was pared by 4 bases and J by 3 bases, with 13 bases between. The CDR3 contains 14 residues. Germline lookup yields CDR1 SGHDN and CDR2 FVKESK. CDR3 DNA sequence: TGTGCCAGCAGCCCCCACCTTAATAGCTACGAGCAGTACTTC. It yields the protein CASSPHLNSYEQYF.

J is TRBJ2-5 and V is TRBV7-6; 8 bases line up with TRBD2. The CDR3 is 16 amino acids. J gave up 4 bases and V 4 bases, and 11 bases lay outside the gene matches. In germline, CDR1 is SGHVS, CDR2 FNYEAQ. CDR3 amino acids: CASSSLWAGGVETQYF. CDR3 coding DNA: TGTGCCAGCAGCTCGCTGTGGGCGGGAGGTGTAGAGACCCAGTACTTC. Using reference TRBV7-6 and TRBJ2-5 for the parts outside the CDR3, the full variable domain is GAGVSQSPRYKVTKRGQDVALRCDPISGHVSLYWYRQALGQGPEFLTYFNYEAQQDKSGLPNDRFSAERPEGSISTLTIQRTEQRDSAMYRCASSSLWAGGVETQYFGPGTRLLVL.

V is TRBV7-8 and J is TRBJ1-2; tentatively, D is TRBD1 (5 bases). The CDR3 consists of 15 residues. Trimming removed 5 bases at V and 0 bases at J, with 13 bases between. From germline, CDR1 is SGHVS and CDR2 FQNEAQ. CDR3: CASSLVGGANYGYTF. In nucleotides, the CDR3 is TGTGCCAGCAGCCTGGTTGGAGGGGCTAACTATGGCTACACCTTC.

The CDR3 DNA sequence: TGTGCCAGCAGCTTACTACGCGGTAGGAGCACAGATACGCAGTATTTT. As protein: CASSLLRGRSTDTQYF. This sequence joins TRBV7-2 and TRBJ2-3; no clear D. CDR1 and CDR2 from the germline V gene are SGHTA and FQGNSA. Trimming left V 2 bases short and J 0 bases short, with 12 bases between. The length of the CDR3 is 16 residues.

A word on this clone: The sample holds other DNA sequences that translate to the same CDR3. V is TRBV2 and J is TRBJ2-1; D unclear. Between the trimmed V and J ends, which lost 5 bases and 10 bases, there was a span of 6 bases. Germline lookup yields CDR1 SNHLY and CDR2 FYNNEI. The CDR3 is made up of 10 amino acids. The DNA for the CDR3 is TGTGCCAGCAGTTACACAGAGCAGTTCTTC. Translating gives CASSYTEQFF.

Points on this clone: Possible read error: a much larger clone is one base away. The chain combines TRBV19 with TRBJ1-5; TRBD1 might be the D (5 bases). Trimming cost V 4 bases and J 4 bases, with 8 bases left between them. CDR3 length: 13 amino acids. Germline loops: CDR1 LNHDA, CDR2 SQIVND (reference sequence). The CDR3 is CASSTDRNQPQHF. The CDR3 bases are TGTGCCAGTAGTACCGACAGAAATCAGCCCCAGCATTTT.

The chain is built from TRBV7-2 and TRBJ2-1; maybe TRBD2 (5 bases). The germline CDR1 and CDR2 sequences are SGHTA and FQGNSA. The CDR3 contains 13 residues. Trimming removed 1 base from V and 8 bases from J, with 9 bases in between. CDR3 nucleotides: TGTGCCAGCAGCTTAGTCCTAGCCGATGAGCAGTTCTTC. Translation gives CASSLVLADEQFF.

In this sample, this clone turned up once. This chain joins TRBV7-6 and TRBJ2-2; tentatively, D is TRBD2 (6 bases). V lost 3 bases and J 6 bases, leaving 20 bases between the germline ends. The V gene's germline CDR1 is SGHVS and CDR2 FNYEAQ. The CDR3 consists of 17 residues. The CDR3 region is CASSFLPGLQRPGELFF. CDR3 coding DNA: TGTGCCAGCAGCTTTTTACCGGGACTTCAACGGCCCGGGGAGCTGTTTTTT.

This chain uses TRBV19 with TRBJ1-1; 7 bases agree with TRBD1. Germline CDR1 reads LNHDA; CDR2 reads SQIVND (reference sequence). CDR3 length equals 14 residues. V trimming: 8 bases; J trimming: 3 bases; junction bases outside the gene matches: 9. CDR3 nucleotide sequence: TGTGCCAGTTCAACCAGGGGGGATGACACTGAAGCTTTCTTT. Protein: CASSTRGDDTEAFF.

The chain couples TRBV29-1 to TRBJ2-5; 8 bases map to TRBD1. This CDR3 comprises 14 residues. V dropped 6 bases and J dropped 1; count of bases not matched to a gene: 7. In germline, CDR1 is SQVTM, CDR2 ANQGSEA. The CDR3 DNA sequence: TGCAGCGTCCAATACAGGGGGTTCCAAGAGACCCAGTACTTC. The encoded protein is CSVQYRGFQETQYF.

This clone was seen at least ten times. The chain carries TRBV9 and TRBJ2-2, with 9 bases fitting TRBD1. Germline V lookup: CDR1 SGDLS, CDR2 YYNGEE. The CDR3 loop spans 16 amino acids. Trimming at V came to 3 bases and at J to 5 bases, leaving 8 bases not matched to a gene. CDR3 coding DNA: TGTGCCAGCAGCGCCCGGGACAGGGTTTCGACCGGGGAGCTGTTTTTT. Amino acids: CASSARDRVSTGELFF.